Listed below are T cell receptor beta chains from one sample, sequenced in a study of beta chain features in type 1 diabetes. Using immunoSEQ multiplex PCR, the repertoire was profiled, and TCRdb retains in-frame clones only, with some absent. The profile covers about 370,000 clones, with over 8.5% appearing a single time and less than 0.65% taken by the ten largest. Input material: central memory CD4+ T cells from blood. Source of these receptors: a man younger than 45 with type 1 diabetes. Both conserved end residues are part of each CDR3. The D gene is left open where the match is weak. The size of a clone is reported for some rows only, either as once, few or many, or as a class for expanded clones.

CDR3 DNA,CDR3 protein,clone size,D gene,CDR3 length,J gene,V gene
TGCGCCAGCAGCCAAGAGACGCGGGTGTTCTTC,CASSQETRVFF,many,NA,11,TRBJ2-1,TRBV4-3
TGTGCCAGCAGCCCCTCCCCTGGCCGGGAAGAGACCCAGTACTTC,CASSPSPGREETQYF,NA,NA,15,TRBJ2-5,TRBV7-8
TGTGCCAGCATTCCTCTTGGGGCCAACACTGAAGCTTTCTTT,CASIPLGANTEAFF,NA,NA,14,TRBJ1-1,TRBV6-1
TGTGCCAGCAGCAATGAGCGGTGGGGGAAAGAGACCCAGTACTTC,CASSNERWGKETQYF,few,NA,15,TRBJ2-5,TRBV21-1
TGTGCCAGCAGCTTAGCGATGGGGGGTAGCACTGAAGCTTTCTTT,CASSLAMGGSTEAFF,few,NA,15,TRBJ1-1,TRBV7-9
TGTGCCAGCAGCCCCCACCCTGGCACAGATACGCAGTATTTT,CASSPHPGTDTQYF,NA,NA,14,TRBJ2-3,TRBV7-2
TGTGCCAGCAGCCCACTTCGTCGGGGGAACAATGAGCAGTTCTTC,CASSPLRRGNNEQFF,NA,NA,15,TRBJ2-1,TRBV7-3
TGCAGCGTTGCCGCGGGAGAGTCGTGGGGGAATGAGCAGTTCTTC,CSVAAGESWGNEQFF,few,TRBD2,15,TRBJ2-1,TRBV29-1
TGCGCCAGCAGCGGTCAGGGGCAGAACACTGAAGCTTTCTTT,CASSGQGQNTEAFF,NA,NA,14,TRBJ1-1,TRBV5-1
TGCGCCAGCAGCCCAAGAAGGGGGGGCGAGGACTATGGCTACACCTTC,CASSPRRGGEDYGYTF,NA,NA,16,TRBJ1-2,TRBV4-1
TGCGCCAGCAGCCTACAGGGACAGGGGGCCGCCAATGAGCAGTTCTTC,CASSLQGQGAANEQFF,NA,TRBD1,16,TRBJ2-1,TRBV5-1